These T cell receptor beta chains were read from a single sample in a study of early stage breast cancer tumors. Sequencing was performed with immunoSEQ multiplex PCR; in TCRdb, only in-frame clones are kept and a portion is missing. Altogether about 36,000 clones are present, around 68% being singletons, with the ten largest covering 6.5% to 8%. The source material was blood. The receptors come from a person aged 55 to 75 with breast cancer. Each CDR3 is given with its conserved first and last residue. The D gene is left open where the match is weak. Size is omitted from some rows. Given values are once, few, many or a class for expanded clones.

V,J,D,size,DNA,CDR3
TRBV9,TRBJ2-2,NA,NA,TGTGCCAGCAGCGTAGGAGTGAGCGGCACGAACATCGGGGAGCTGTTTTTT,CASSVGVSGTNIGELFF
TRBV7-3,TRBJ2-1,TRBD2,NA,TGTGCCAGCAGCCCTCCGACTAGCCATGAGCAGTTCTTC,CASSPPTSHEQFF
TRBV7-2,TRBJ2-5,TRBD1,NA,TGTGCCAGCATCAAGGACAGGGCCGCCGGAGAGACCCAGTACTTC,CASIKDRAAGETQYF
TRBV30,TRBJ1-3,NA,NA,TGTGCCTGGAGCCCATGGGACGGCCTGGGCCACACCATATATTTT,CAWSPWDGLGHTIYF
TRBV27,TRBJ2-7,NA,NA,TGTGCCAGCAGTTTCCGGGACACTAACGAGCAGTACTTC,CASSFRDTNEQYF
TRBV7-9,TRBJ2-7,TRBD2,NA,TGTGCCAGCAGCTTATCTGGGGGACTAGCGGGAGCGGTCGAGCAGTACTTC,CASSLSGGLAGAVEQYF
TRBV4-1,TRBJ2-3,TRBD2,NA,TGCGCCAGCAGTCTGACCCCAGCGAGCGGGGTCTCAGATACGCAGTATTTT,CASSLTPASGVSDTQYF
TRBV5-6,TRBJ1-6,TRBD1,few,TGTGCCAGCAGCCGACAGACAGGGGGACGATCACCCCTCCACTTT,CASSRQTGGRSPLHF
TRBV18,TRBJ2-5,NA,NA,TGTGCCAGCTCACCATTCAGCGGCCAAGAGACCCAGTACTTC,CASSPFSGQETQYF
TRBV5-6,TRBJ2-7,TRBD1,NA,TGTGCCAGCAGCTATACCGGGACAGCCTACGAGCAGTACTTC,CASSYTGTAYEQYF
TRBV28,TRBJ2-7,NA,NA,TGTGCCAGCAGTCCACCCTCCATTCGGTCCGAGCAGTACTTC,CASSPPSIRSEQYF
TRBV6-5,TRBJ2-4,NA,once,TGTGCCAGCAGCCGAGAAATAGAGATTAAAAACATTCAGTACTTC,CASSREIEIKNIQYF
TRBV5-1,TRBJ2-6,TRBD1,NA,TGCGCCAGCAGCTTGAGGGGACAGGGCGAGTCTGGGGCCAACGTCCTGACTTTC,CASSLRGQGESGANVLTF
TRBV4-1,TRBJ2-1,TRBD2,NA,TGCGCCAGCAGCCAAGGACTAGCGGGAGTAGGTAGTGAGCAGTTCTTC,CASSQGLAGVGSEQFF
TRBV11-2,TRBJ2-2,NA,NA,TGTGCCAGCAGCTTAGGGGGTCGGAAATTGTTTTTT,CASSLGGRKLFF
TRBV5-1,TRBJ2-6,NA,NA,TGCGCCAGCAGCATCCTGAGTTGGGGGTCTGGGGCCAACGTCCTGACTTTC,CASSILSWGSGANVLTF
TRBV19,TRBJ1-2,TRBD1,NA,TGTGCCAGTAGTATAGGAGGGGGCGGCTACACCTTC,CASSIGGGGYTF
TRBV9,TRBJ2-1,TRBD2,once,TGTGCCAGCAGCACGAGCGGGGGGGCCGCCAATGAGCAGTTCTTC,CASSTSGGAANEQFF
TRBV7-3,TRBJ2-7,NA,NA,TGTGCCAGCAGCCTGGGGCCCGCCGGGGAGCAGTACTTC,CASSLGPAGEQYF
TRBV28,TRBJ1-5,NA,once,TGTGCCAGCACCCTGGGAGGGGCGCGGGGACGCAATCAGCCCCAGCATTTT,CASTLGGARGRNQPQHF
TRBV9,TRBJ2-1,TRBD2,NA,TGTGCCAGCAGCCCGGGACTAGCGGGAGTTTGGGGCGGGTTCTTC,CASSPGLAGVWGGFF
TRBV6-5,TRBJ1-2,NA,few,TGTGCCAGCAGTTTCGGGGCGAAATATGGCTACACCTTC,CASSFGAKYGYTF